This entry lists 18 T cell receptor beta chains sequenced from one sample in a study of cytomegalovirus exposure and HLA in healthy donors. In the PCR, 60 Vbeta and 13 Jbeta primers were used. Sequencing was performed with immunoSEQ multiplex PCR; in TCRdb, only in-frame clones are kept and a portion is missing. This table holds about 180,000 clones, almost 85% found once. Input material: PBMCs. The receptors were gathered from a man aged 25 to 40 in good health and CMV-seronegative.

The rearrangement uses TRBV30 and TRBJ2-7; D possibly corresponds to TRBD2 (6 bases). CDR3 length equals 14 residues. The V gene lost 5 bases and the J gene lost 0 bases, with 14 bases spanning the gap. Germline assignment: CDR1 GTSNPN and CDR2 SVGIG (reference sequence). DNA for the CDR3: TGTGCCTGGGCGGCCTCCGGGGGCTCCTACGAGCAGTACTTC. This gives the protein CAWAASGGSYEQYF.

This clone was observed a few times. The rearrangement links TRBV7-9 to TRBJ1-5, with 9 bases fitting TRBD1. The CDR3 sequence is 16 residues long. Germline V lookup: CDR1 SEHNR, CDR2 FQNEAQ (reference sequence). V lost 5 bases, J lost 3 bases, and 8 bases stayed unmatched. CDR3 amino acids: CASSRQGDTLNQPQHF. The DNA of the CDR3 is TGTGCCAGCAGCCGACAGGGGGACACCCTCAATCAGCCCCAGCATTTT.

As DNA, the CDR3 is TGTGCCAGCAGCCAAGGGCGGGCATCTGCCCCTCCCTTGACTAGCTATGGCTACACCTTC. It yields the protein CASSQGRASAPPLTSYGYTF. The V call is TRBV14, the J call TRBJ1-2, with D uncertain. Trimming pared 1 base from V and 4 bases from J, leaving 28 bases between. Germline values: CDR1 SGHDN, CDR2 FVKESK. The CDR3 is 20 residues long.

This clone was seen only once. The chain carries TRBV7-9 and TRBJ2-5; D is unclear. The CDR3 totals 15 residues. Germline V lookup: CDR1 SEHNR, CDR2 FQNEAQ (reference sequence). V lost 2 bases and J lost 5, with 15 bases in between. CDR3 loop: CASSLRGPYGETQYF. CDR3 sequence (DNA): TGTGCCAGCAGCTTACGCGGTCCCTACGGGGAGACCCAGTACTTC.

The chain is built from TRBV4-1 and TRBJ1-1, with a tentative D call TRBD1 (6 bases). The CDR3 length is 15 residues. The V end lost 1 base, the J end lost 4 bases, and 13 bases lay between the germline ends. CDR1 and CDR2 (germline): MGHRA, YSYEKL. The CDR3: CASSQGGYRVTEAFF. The CDR3 DNA is TGCGCCAGCAGCCAAGGTGGCTACAGGGTCACTGAAGCTTTCTTT.

This chain uses TRBV19 with TRBJ2-1, with 8 bases matching TRBD1. Germline trimming cut 2 bases from V and 8 bases from J; bases unmatched to any gene: 8. This CDR3 region has 15 residues. The germline gives CDR1 LNHDA, CDR2 SQIVND (reference sequence). CDR3 DNA sequence: TGTGCCAGTAGTATACCGGACAGGGTTTTGTATGAGCAGTTCTTC. This translates into CASSIPDRVLYEQFF.

The chain couples TRBV9 to TRBJ2-3; weak D call: TRBD1 (6 bases). The V and J ends lost 1 base and 5 bases respectively, with 17 bases between them. Germline loops: CDR1 SGDLS, CDR2 YYNGEE. CDR3 size: 16 residues. CDR3 nucleotides: TGTGCCAGCAGCGTATCCCAGGGGCCCGGTCGAGATACGCAGTATTTT. Its translation is CASSVSQGPGRDTQYF.

The chain couples TRBV4-2 to TRBJ2-3; 10 nucleotides line up with TRBD2. J gave up 1 base and V 4 bases, and 2 bases lay outside the gene matches. Per the germline V gene, CDR1 is LGHNA and CDR2 is YNFKEQ. This CDR3 region has 15 residues. CDR3 bases: TGTGCCAGCAGCCCGCTAGCGGGAGGCACAGATACGCAGTATTTT. It encodes CASSPLAGGTDTQYF.

J is TRBJ2-7 and V is TRBV29-1; D might be TRBD2 (6 bases). From germline, CDR1 is SQVTM and CDR2 ANQGSEA. Trimming took off 5 bases at V and 6 bases at J, with 17 bases between the two ends. The length of the CDR3 is 13 residues. CDR3 amino acids: CSVFNRGGTEQYF. In DNA, the CDR3 is TGCAGCGTTTTCAATCGGGGCGGGACCGAGCAGTACTTC.

CDR3 in amino acids: CASSATTGSNGYTF. The CDR3 bases are TGTGCCAGCAGCGCTACAACAGGGTCCAATGGCTACACCTTC. This chain uses TRBV9 with TRBJ1-2, with D maybe TRBD1 (6 bases). The CDR3 is 14 residues long. Germline lookup yields CDR1 SGDLS and CDR2 YYNGEE. V lost 3 bases, J lost 6 bases, and 15 bases lay in between.

This clone was recorded only once. The genes are TRBV7-2 and TRBJ1-1; D is ambiguous. This CDR3 comprises 14 residues. Germline values: CDR1 SGHTA, CDR2 FQGNSA. Trimming pared 7 bases from V and 0 bases from J, leaving 12 bases between. The CDR3 loop is CASMPLGMNTEAFF. CDR3 bases: TGTGCCAGCATGCCTCTCGGGATGAACACTGAAGCTTTCTTT. Full variable domain (rest looked up from reference TRBV7-2 and TRBJ1-1): GAGVSQSPSNKVTEKGKDVELRCDPISGHTALYWYRQSLGQGLEFLIYFQGNSAPDKSGLPSDRFSAERTGGSVSTLTIQRTQQEDSAVYLCASMPLGMNTEAFFGQGTRLTVV.

This clone has just one count. The V gene is TRBV15, the J gene TRBJ1-2; no clear D. V gave up 4 bases and J gave up 2 bases, with 5 bases separating them. This CDR3 contains 12 residues. Germline CDR1 is LNHNV and CDR2 is YYDKDF (reference sequence). The CDR3 loop reads CATSKPNYGYTF. In DNA form, the CDR3 reads TGTGCCACCAGCAAGCCGAACTATGGCTACACCTTC.

The chain is built from TRBV18 and TRBJ1-1, with a possible D match to TRBD1 (5 bases). Trimming left V 3 bases short and J 4 bases short, with 9 bases between. Looked up from germline, CDR1 is KGHSH and CDR2 is LQKENI. CDR3 length: 13 residues. CDR3 DNA: TGTGCCAGCTCACCGAACGGGGGCACTGAAGCTTTCTTT. It is translated as CASSPNGGTEAFF. The full variable domain, its missing parts supplied by reference TRBV18 and TRBJ1-1, is NAGVMQNPRHLVRRRGQEARLRCSPMKGHSHVYWYRQLPEEGLKFMVYLQKENIIDESGMPKERFSAEFPKEGPSILRIQQVVRGDSAAYFCASSPNGGTEAFFGQGTRLTVV.

Only one count was recorded for this clone. The rearrangement joins TRBV5-1 to TRBJ2-1; D not resolved. From germline, CDR1 is SGHRS and CDR2 YFSETQ. Between the trimmed V and J ends, which lost 4 bases and 3 bases, there was a span of 5 bases. The CDR3 is made up of 12 amino acids. In nucleotides, the CDR3 is TGCGCCAGCAGCCCCCACTACAATGAGCAGTTCTTC. This translates into CASSPHYNEQFF.

J is TRBJ1-5 and V is TRBV7-9, with D tentatively TRBD1 (5 bases). V dropped 3 bases and J dropped 7 bases, with 19 bases sitting between them. The CDR3 is 16 amino acids. The germline V gene encodes CDR1 SEHNR and CDR2 FQNEAQ (reference sequence). This CDR3 reads CASSLVWGRVAQPQHF. The DNA for the CDR3 is TGTGCCAGCAGCTTGGTTTGGGGCAGGGTGGCCCAGCCCCAGCATTTT.

This clone turned up a few times. The chain combines TRBV6-6 with TRBJ2-7, with 10 bases that match TRBD2. This CDR3 has 13 amino acids. CDR1 is MNHNY and CDR2 is SVGAGI in the germline V gene (reference sequence). With V trimmed by 7 bases and J by 4 bases, 4 bases remained unmatched. This chain's CDR3 is CASTSGSKYEQYF. The CDR3 DNA reads as TGTGCCAGCACTAGCGGGAGTAAGTACGAGCAGTACTTC.

The chain is built from TRBV5-8 and TRBJ1-1; 8 nucleotides match TRBD1. This CDR3 contains 15 residues. With V trimmed by 0 bases and J by 1 base, 2 bases remained unmatched. Per the germline V gene, CDR1 is SGHTS and CDR2 is YDEGEE. Here the CDR3 reads CASSLGDRTNTEAFF. In nucleotides, the CDR3 is TGTGCCAGCAGCTTGGGGGACAGGACGAACACTGAAGCTTTCTTT.

This clone was found many times. The chain employs TRBV6-5 and TRBJ2-7; perhaps TRBD1 as D (6 bases). This CDR3 has 15 residues. Per germline, CDR1 MNHEY and CDR2 SVGAGI. V was pared by 0 bases and J by 0 bases, with 9 bases between. CDR3 in DNA: TGTGCCAGCAGTTACTCGGGGACAAACTCCTACGAGCAGTACTTC. Protein sequence: CASSYSGTNSYEQYF.